The rows below give T cell receptor beta chains drawn from one sample of a study of Ad26.COV2.S vaccination and SARS-CoV-2 variants. The method was immunoSEQ multiplex PCR; TCRdb's version includes in-frame clones alone and lacks a portion of them. The sample records 350,000 to 450,000 clones, approximately 91% being singletons. The sequencing used peripheral blood, collected in a trial of Ad26.COV2.S vaccine versus placebo. Receptor source: a person between 18 and 60 years old who received the Ad26.COV2.S COVID-19 vaccine or a placebo. CDR3s include the opening cysteine and the closing phenylalanine or tryptophan. D genes are given only for firm matches. Size is omitted from some rows. Given values are once, few, many or a class for expanded clones.

cdr3_aa: CASTRGIGGRAGVSEQFF
cdr3_nt: TGCGCCAGCACCAGGGGAATAGGCGGGAGGGCCGGAGTCAGTGAGCAGTTCTTC
d_call: TRBD2
v_call: TRBV5-1
j_call: TRBJ2-1
cdr3_length: 18
clone_size: once

cdr3_aa: CSVWDRYNEQFF
cdr3_nt: TGCAGCGTTTGGGACAGATACAATGAGCAGTTCTTC
d_call: TRBD1
v_call: TRBV29-1
j_call: TRBJ2-1
cdr3_length: 12
clone_size: -

cdr3_aa: CASSFGGRGNTIYF
cdr3_nt: TGTGCCAGCAGTTTTGGGGGGAGGGGAAACACCATATATTTT
d_call: -
v_call: TRBV28
j_call: TRBJ1-3
cdr3_length: 14
clone_size: -

cdr3_aa: CASSLGDRDNEQYF
cdr3_nt: TGTGCCAGCAGCTTAGGTGACAGGGATAACGAGCAGTACTTC
d_call: TRBD1
v_call: TRBV13
j_call: TRBJ2-7
cdr3_length: 14
clone_size: -

cdr3_aa: CASSSFTNQPQHF
cdr3_nt: TGTGCCAGCAGTTCTTTCACGAATCAGCCCCAGCATTTT
d_call: -
v_call: TRBV6-5
j_call: TRBJ1-5
cdr3_length: 13
clone_size: -

cdr3_aa: CASRELAEGGNIQYF
cdr3_nt: TGTGCCAGCAGGGAACTAGCGGAGGGGGGGAACATTCAGTACTTC
d_call: TRBD2
v_call: TRBV2
j_call: TRBJ2-4
cdr3_length: 15
clone_size: -

cdr3_aa: CASSLTAPYNEQFF
cdr3_nt: TGTGCCAGCAGCTTAACGGCGCCCTACAATGAGCAGTTCTTC
d_call: -
v_call: TRBV7-3
j_call: TRBJ2-1
cdr3_length: 14
clone_size: -

cdr3_aa: CAWSPLSNTEAFF
cdr3_nt: TGTGCCTGGAGTCCTCTGAGTAACACTGAAGCTTTCTTT
d_call: -
v_call: TRBV30
j_call: TRBJ1-1
cdr3_length: 13
clone_size: -

cdr3_aa: CASSLHRDSKVRNTEAFF
cdr3_nt: TGTGCCAGCAGTTTGCACCGGGACAGTAAAGTCAGGAACACTGAAGCTTTCTTT
d_call: TRBD1
v_call: TRBV2
j_call: TRBJ1-1
cdr3_length: 18
clone_size: -

cdr3_aa: CASSLGRNTGELFF
cdr3_nt: TGTGCCAGCAGCTTAGGCCGAAACACCGGGGAGCTGTTTTTT
d_call: -
v_call: TRBV7-9
j_call: TRBJ2-2
cdr3_length: 14
clone_size: few

cdr3_aa: CAISESNIGTGSLYEQYF
cdr3_nt: TGTGCCATCAGTGAGTCCAATATCGGGACAGGGAGCCTTTACGAGCAGTACTTC
d_call: TRBD1
v_call: TRBV10-3
j_call: TRBJ2-7
cdr3_length: 18
clone_size: -

cdr3_aa: CAWSVGAGQPQYF
cdr3_nt: TGTGCCTGGAGTGTAGGCGCAGGGCAACCGCAGTATTTT
d_call: -
v_call: TRBV30
j_call: TRBJ2-3
cdr3_length: 13
clone_size: -

cdr3_aa: CASSLARDRATNEKLFF
cdr3_nt: TGTGCCAGCAGCTTAGCACGGGACAGAGCAACTAATGAAAAACTGTTTTTT
d_call: TRBD1
v_call: TRBV7-9
j_call: TRBJ1-4
cdr3_length: 17
clone_size: -

cdr3_aa: CATSTPRDRPEETQYF
cdr3_nt: TGTGCCACCAGCACCCCTCGCGATAGGCCAGAAGAGACCCAGTACTTC
d_call: -
v_call: TRBV15
j_call: TRBJ2-5
cdr3_length: 16
clone_size: -

cdr3_aa: CASSPRGSGGSNQPQHF
cdr3_nt: TGTGCCAGCAGCCCGAGGGGGTCAGGGGGCAGCAATCAGCCCCAGCATTTT
d_call: TRBD1
v_call: TRBV7-2
j_call: TRBJ1-5
cdr3_length: 17
clone_size: -

cdr3_aa: CASSLGGGAYEQYF
cdr3_nt: TGTGCCAGCAGCTTAGGAGGGGGGGCCTACGAGCAGTACTTC
d_call: -
v_call: TRBV11-2
j_call: TRBJ2-7
cdr3_length: 14
clone_size: once

cdr3_aa: CASSAFGNTEAFF
cdr3_nt: TGTGCCAGCAGCGCTTTCGGGAACACTGAAGCTTTCTTT
d_call: -
v_call: TRBV11-3
j_call: TRBJ1-1
cdr3_length: 13
clone_size: -

cdr3_aa: CASSQEISWSNQPQHF
cdr3_nt: TGTGCCAGCAGCCAGGAAATCTCTTGGAGCAATCAGCCCCAGCATTTT
d_call: -
v_call: TRBV4-2
j_call: TRBJ1-5
cdr3_length: 16
clone_size: once

cdr3_aa: CASKTGGANTGELFF
cdr3_nt: TGTGCCAGTAAAACAGGGGGGGCGAACACCGGGGAGCTGTTTTTT
d_call: -
v_call: TRBV19
j_call: TRBJ2-2
cdr3_length: 15
clone_size: -

cdr3_aa: CSASPPRQGYQETQYF
cdr3_nt: TGCAGTGCTAGTCCCCCTAGACAGGGGTACCAAGAGACCCAGTACTTC
d_call: TRBD1
v_call: TRBV20-1
j_call: TRBJ2-5
cdr3_length: 16
clone_size: -

cdr3_aa: CASSLTGSGANVLTF
cdr3_nt: TGTGCCAGCAGCCTTACAGGGTCTGGGGCCAACGTCCTGACTTTC
d_call: -
v_call: TRBV5-4
j_call: TRBJ2-6
cdr3_length: 15
clone_size: -

cdr3_aa: CASSQVTGNQAWDLLMNNEQFF
cdr3_nt: TGTGCCAGCAGCCAGGTCACAGGGAACCAGGCTTGGGACCTCCTCATGAACAATGAGCAGTTCTTC
d_call: -
v_call: TRBV14
j_call: TRBJ2-1
cdr3_length: 22
clone_size: -

cdr3_aa: CASSPAGNTEAFF
cdr3_nt: TGTGCCAGCAGCCCCGCAGGGAACACTGAAGCTTTCTTT
d_call: -
v_call: TRBV12-3/TRBV12-4
j_call: TRBJ1-1
cdr3_length: 13
clone_size: -

cdr3_aa: CASQGWEYEQYF
cdr3_nt: TGTGCCAGTCAGGGCTGGGAATACGAGCAGTACTTC
d_call: -
v_call: TRBV28
j_call: TRBJ2-7
cdr3_length: 12
clone_size: few

cdr3_aa: CASSTPTRGRVTDTQYF
cdr3_nt: TGTGCCAGCAGTACCCCCACCCGAGGTAGGGTGACGGATACGCAGTATTTT
d_call: -
v_call: TRBV6-2/TRBV6-3
j_call: TRBJ2-3
cdr3_length: 17
clone_size: -

cdr3_aa: CASSAGNNEQFF
cdr3_nt: TGTGCCAGTAGTGCAGGAAACAATGAGCAGTTCTTC
d_call: -
v_call: TRBV19
j_call: TRBJ2-1
cdr3_length: 12
clone_size: -

cdr3_aa: CASSFAGDYGYTF
cdr3_nt: TGTGCCAGCAGCTTTGCCGGGGACTATGGCTACACCTTC
d_call: -
v_call: TRBV11-3
j_call: TRBJ1-2
cdr3_length: 13
clone_size: -

cdr3_aa: CASSLGKNTQYF
cdr3_nt: TGTGCCAGCAGCTTAGGAAAAAATACGCAGTATTTT
d_call: -
v_call: TRBV7-9
j_call: TRBJ2-3
cdr3_length: 12
clone_size: -

cdr3_aa: CSVAAASYNEQFF
cdr3_nt: TGCAGCGTTGCGGCTGCTTCCTACAATGAGCAGTTCTTC
d_call: -
v_call: TRBV29-1
j_call: TRBJ2-1
cdr3_length: 13
clone_size: -

cdr3_aa: CASSSKTGGTGELFF
cdr3_nt: TGTGCCAGCAGCTCGAAGACGGGAGGCACCGGGGAGCTGTTTTTT
d_call: TRBD2
v_call: TRBV5-4
j_call: TRBJ2-2
cdr3_length: 15
clone_size: -

cdr3_aa: CASSSKAGGGETQYF
cdr3_nt: TGTGCCAGCAGCTCCAAAGCGGGAGGGGGGGAGACCCAGTACTTC
d_call: TRBD2
v_call: TRBV5-4
j_call: TRBJ2-5
cdr3_length: 15
clone_size: -

cdr3_aa: CASSKDRNNEQFF
cdr3_nt: TGTGCCAGCAGTAAGGACAGAAACAATGAGCAGTTCTTC
d_call: -
v_call: TRBV6-5
j_call: TRBJ2-1
cdr3_length: 13
clone_size: -

cdr3_aa: CASTLTGASYEQYF
cdr3_nt: TGTGCCAGCACCTTGACAGGGGCCAGTTACGAGCAGTACTTC
d_call: TRBD1
v_call: TRBV28
j_call: TRBJ2-7
cdr3_length: 14
clone_size: -